A single sample is the source of the 5 T cell receptor beta chains below, sequenced in a study of shared clonotypes between healthy human individuals. Clones were sequenced by immunoSEQ multiplex PCR, and TCRdb holds only the in-frame ones, with some missing. The sample yields about 1,500,000 clones, about 96% seen once. The material sequenced was naive CD4+ T cells sorted from blood. Subset defined: CD45RA+ positively selected. Receptors were obtained from a young man in good health.

This chain connects TRBV4-3 to TRBJ2-1; 8 bases align to TRBD1. V shed 1 base and J 5 bases; nucleotides not matched to a gene: 4. This CDR3 contains 15 residues. CDR1 LGHNA and CDR2 YSLEER come from the germline V gene. The CDR3 protein is CASSQGQGTDNEQFF. The CDR3 nucleotides read TGCGCCAGCAGCCAAGGACAGGGGACCGACAATGAGCAGTTCTTC.

The chain is built from TRBV19 and TRBJ2-6; TRBD1 matches at 9 bases. With V trimmed by 3 bases and J by 4 bases, 10 bases remained unmatched. CDR1 and CDR2 (germline): LNHDA, SQIVND (reference sequence). This CDR3 has 18 residues. This chain's CDR3 is CASSITGGPPGGANVLTF. Here the CDR3 DNA reads TGTGCCAGTAGTATTACAGGGGGCCCTCCGGGAGGGGCCAACGTCCTGACTTTC.

The chain is built from TRBV5-4 and TRBJ2-1; TRBD1 aligns across 7 bases. From germline, CDR1 is SGHNT and CDR2 YYREEE (reference sequence). The CDR3 spans 15 residues. J was trimmed by 6 bases and V by 1 base; bases with no gene match: 7. CDR3 nucleotide sequence: TGTGCCAGCAGCTTGCCCTCCAGGGGGACCAATGAGCAGTTCTTC. It encodes CASSLPSRGTNEQFF.

This chain links TRBV30 with TRBJ2-3; D may correspond to TRBD1 or TRBD2 (5 bases each). Trimming took off 4 bases at V and 1 base at J, with 12 bases between the two ends. Germline V gives CDR1 GTSNPN, CDR2 SVGIG (reference sequence). CDR3 length: 14 residues. This chain's CDR3 is CAWNLGRGTDTQYF. Written as DNA, the CDR3 is TGTGCCTGGAATTTGGGGCGGGGCACAGATACGCAGTATTTT.

As to this clone: This specimen includes other DNA sequences encoding the same CDR3. The V and J genes are TRBV19 and TRBJ1-5; no clear D. In germline, CDR1 is LNHDA, CDR2 SQIVND (reference sequence). V was clipped by 6 bases and J by 4 bases, with 7 bases between them. The CDR3 is made up of 12 amino acids. CDR3 DNA sequence: TGTGCCAGTAGGGGAGGAAATCAGCCCCAGCATTTT. Protein product: CASRGGNQPQHF.